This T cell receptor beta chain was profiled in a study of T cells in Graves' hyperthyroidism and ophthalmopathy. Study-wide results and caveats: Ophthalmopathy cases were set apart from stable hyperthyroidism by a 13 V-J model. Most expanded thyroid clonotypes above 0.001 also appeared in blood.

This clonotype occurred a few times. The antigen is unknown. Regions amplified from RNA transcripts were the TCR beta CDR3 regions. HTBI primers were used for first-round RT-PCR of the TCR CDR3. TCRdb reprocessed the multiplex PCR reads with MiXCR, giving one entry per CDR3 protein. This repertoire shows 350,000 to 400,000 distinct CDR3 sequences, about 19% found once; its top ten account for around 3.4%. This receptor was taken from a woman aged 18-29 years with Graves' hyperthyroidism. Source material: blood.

Here the CDR3 DNA reads TGCGCCAGCAGCTTGCCGAGGGACAGGGGGAAGGATACGCAGTATTTT. The encoded protein is CASSLPRDRGKDTQYF. The gene calls are TRBV5-1 and TRBJ2-3; 11 bases are shared with TRBD1. Germline CDR1 and CDR2: SGHRS and YFSETQ. The CDR3 has 16 amino acids. J lost 6 bases, V lost 1 base, and 7 bases had no gene match.